This TCR beta chain was sequenced in a study of blood T cell repertoires in COVID-19. Assay used: immunoSEQ multiplex PCR; TCRdb lists only in-frame clones, some missing. The profile covers 250,000 to 350,000 clones, with 85% to 90% appearing a single time and 0.7% to 0.9% taken by the ten largest. From germline, CDR1 is LNHNV and CDR2 YYDKDF (reference sequence). V gave up 1 base and J gave up 2 bases, with 12 bases separating them. The CDR3 is made up of 15 amino acids. Input material: peripheral blood. This sequence originates from a young man with acute or convalescent COVID-19. The V gene is TRBV15, the J gene TRBJ2-7; D is perhaps TRBD2 (5 bases). In DNA form, the CDR3 reads TGTGCCACCAGCAGAGCCCCGGGGTATACCTACGAGCAGTACTTC. This gives the protein CATSRAPGYTYEQYF.